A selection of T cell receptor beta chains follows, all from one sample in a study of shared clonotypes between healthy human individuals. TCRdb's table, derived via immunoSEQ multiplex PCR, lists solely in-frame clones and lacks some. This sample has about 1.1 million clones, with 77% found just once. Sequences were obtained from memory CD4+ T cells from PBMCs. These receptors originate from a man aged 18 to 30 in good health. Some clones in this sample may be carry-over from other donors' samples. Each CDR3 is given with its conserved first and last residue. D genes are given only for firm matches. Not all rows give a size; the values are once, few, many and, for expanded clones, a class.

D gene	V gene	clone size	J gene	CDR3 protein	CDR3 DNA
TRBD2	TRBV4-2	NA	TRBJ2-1	CASSQGWLAGDNEQFF	TGTGCCAGCAGCCAAGGATGGCTAGCGGGAGACAATGAGCAGTTCTTC
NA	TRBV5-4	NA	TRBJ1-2	CASSLDQPGSSYGYTF	TGTGCCAGCAGCTTAGATCAACCAGGCAGCTCCTATGGCTACACCTTC
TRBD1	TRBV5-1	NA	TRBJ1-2	CASSSQGALGYTF	TGCGCCAGCAGCTCCCAGGGGGCTTTGGGCTACACCTTC
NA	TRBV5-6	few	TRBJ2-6	CASSLWSSGANVLTF	TGTGCCAGCAGCTTGTGGAGCTCTGGGGCCAACGTCCTGACTTTC
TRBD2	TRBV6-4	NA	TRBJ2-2	CASSALAGSTGELFF	TGTGCCAGCAGTGCACTAGCGGGAAGCACCGGGGAGCTGTTTTTT
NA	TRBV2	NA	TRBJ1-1	CASGWEVGTEAFF	TGTGCCAGCGGCTGGGAAGTGGGCACTGAAGCTTTCTTT
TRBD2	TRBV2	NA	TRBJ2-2	CASSEVAGNTGELFF	TGTGCCAGCAGTGAGGTAGCGGGAAACACCGGGGAGCTGTTTTTT
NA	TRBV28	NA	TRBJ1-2	CASRRGVGYGYTF	TGTGCCAGCAGAAGGGGTGTGGGCTATGGCTACACCTTC
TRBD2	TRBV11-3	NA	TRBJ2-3	CASSFRGSGLAGDTDTQYF	TGTGCCAGCAGCTTCAGGGGGTCTGGACTAGCGGGTGACACAGATACGCAGTATTTT
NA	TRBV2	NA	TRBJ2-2	CASSLVEASTGELFF	TGTGCCAGCAGTTTGGTTGAAGCGAGCACCGGGGAGCTGTTTTTT
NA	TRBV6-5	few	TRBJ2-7	CASSYSRDLHEQYF	TGTGCCAGCAGTTACTCCAGGGATCTCCACGAGCAGTACTTC
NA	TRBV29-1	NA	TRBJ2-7	CSVVGGRGRHEQYF	TGCAGCGTTGTCGGTGGCAGGGGGAGGCACGAGCAGTACTTC
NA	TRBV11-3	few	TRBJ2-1	CASSPILASYNEQFF	TGTGCCAGCAGCCCAATCCTCGCGTCCTACAATGAGCAGTTCTTC
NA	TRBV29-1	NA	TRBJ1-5	CSVSGTENQPQHF	TGCAGCGTTAGTGGAACAGAGAATCAGCCCCAGCATTTT
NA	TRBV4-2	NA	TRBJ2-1	CASTRTVNNEQFF	TGTGCCAGCACCCGGACCGTGAACAATGAGCAGTTCTTC
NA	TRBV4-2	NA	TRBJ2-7	CASSQDYGPEQYF	TGTGCCAGCAGCCAAGATTATGGCCCGGAGCAGTACTTC
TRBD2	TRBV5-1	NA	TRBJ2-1	CASMTSGNRNEQFF	TGCGCCAGCATGACTAGCGGGAATCGCAATGAGCAGTTCTTC
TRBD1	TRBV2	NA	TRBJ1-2	CASTLFGQGAEGYTF	TGTGCCAGCACCCTCTTTGGTCAGGGGGCTGAAGGCTACACCTTC
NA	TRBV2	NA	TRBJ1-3	CASSGDGRNTIYF	TGTGCCAGCAGTGGAGACGGCAGGAACACCATATATTTT
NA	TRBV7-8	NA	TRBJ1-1	CASSLDGGEAFF	TGTGCCAGCAGCTTAGACGGAGGTGAAGCTTTCTTT
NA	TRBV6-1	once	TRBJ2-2	CASSEEEGNTGELFF	TGTGCCAGCAGTGAAGAAGAAGGAAACACCGGGGAGCTGTTTTTT
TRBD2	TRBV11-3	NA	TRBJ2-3	CASSPGLAEERDTQYF	TGTGCCAGCAGCCCGGGACTAGCGGAAGAAAGAGATACGCAGTATTTT
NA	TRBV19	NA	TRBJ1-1	CASSSILNTEAFF	TGTGCCAGTAGTTCAATATTGAACACTGAAGCTTTCTTT
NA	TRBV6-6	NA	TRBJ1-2	CASMRQLGYGYTF	TGTGCCAGCATGAGACAGCTTGGCTATGGCTACACCTTC
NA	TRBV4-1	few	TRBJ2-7	CASSPGERVSYEQYF	TGCGCCAGCAGCCCGGGGGAGCGGGTCTCCTACGAGCAGTACTTC
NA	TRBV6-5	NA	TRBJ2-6	CASSRGTSGANVLTF	TGTGCCAGCAGTCGTGGCACCTCTGGGGCCAACGTCCTGACTTTC
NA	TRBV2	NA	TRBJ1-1	CASSGGGRRSTEAFF	TGTGCCAGCAGTGGGGGGGGGCGCAGGTCAACTGAAGCTTTCTTT
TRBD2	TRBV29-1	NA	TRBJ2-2	CSVVLGGRKTGELFF	TGCAGCGTTGTACTGGGAGGGAGGAAGACCGGGGAGCTGTTTTTT
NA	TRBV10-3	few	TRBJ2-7	CAISENGYEQYF	TGTGCCATCAGTGAGAATGGGTACGAGCAGTACTTC
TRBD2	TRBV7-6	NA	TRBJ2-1	CASSLQAGLGEQFF	TGTGCCAGCAGCTTACAAGCGGGACTAGGTGAGCAGTTCTTC
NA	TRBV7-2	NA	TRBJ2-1	CASSPSRDSYNEQFF	TGTGCCAGCAGCCCTTCTAGGGACTCCTACAATGAGCAGTTCTTC
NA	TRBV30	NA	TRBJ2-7	CAWSLPYEQYF	TGTGCCTGGAGTCTACCCTACGAGCAGTACTTC
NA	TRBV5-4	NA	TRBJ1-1	CASIPDGGRYTEAFF	TGTGCCAGCATTCCTGACGGTGGACGATACACTGAAGCTTTCTTT
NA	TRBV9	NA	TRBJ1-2	CASSVVPTGSNGYTF	TGTGCCAGCAGCGTAGTACCTACAGGGTCCAATGGCTACACCTTC
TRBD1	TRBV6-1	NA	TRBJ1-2	CASTYGQGNYGYTF	TGTGCCAGCACCTACGGACAGGGGAACTATGGCTACACCTTC
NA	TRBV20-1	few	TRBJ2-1	CSANDSNEQFF	TGCAGTGCTAACGACAGCAATGAGCAGTTCTTC
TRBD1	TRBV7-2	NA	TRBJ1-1	CASSSGGSGNTEAFF	TGTGCCAGCAGCTCAGGGGGCTCGGGGAACACTGAAGCTTTCTTT
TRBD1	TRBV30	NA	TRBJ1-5	CAWSRDREGQPQHF	TGTGCCTGGAGTAGGGACAGGGAAGGACAGCCCCAGCATTTT
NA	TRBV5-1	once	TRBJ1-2	CASASRPDANYGYTF	TGCGCCAGCGCTTCTCGGCCAGATGCTAACTATGGCTACACCTTC
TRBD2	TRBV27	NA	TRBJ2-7	CASSSTSGSFPSYEQYF	TGTGCCAGCAGTTCGACTAGCGGGAGTTTTCCCTCCTACGAGCAGTACTTC
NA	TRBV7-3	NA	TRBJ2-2	CASSPNPLSTVDTGELFF	TGTGCCAGCAGCCCGAACCCCCTGTCGACAGTAGACACCGGGGAGCTGTTTTTT
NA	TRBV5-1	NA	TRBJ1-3	CASSFGSSAGNTIYF	TGCGCCAGCAGCTTCGGAAGTTCGGCTGGAAACACCATATATTTT
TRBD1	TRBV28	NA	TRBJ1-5	CASSLSTGARPMAQHF	TGTGCCAGCAGTTTATCCACAGGGGCCAGACCAATGGCCCAGCATTTT
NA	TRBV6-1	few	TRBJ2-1	CASSDLSFFF	TGTGCCAGCAGTGATTTGAGCTTCTTCTTC